This TCR beta chain is drawn from a study of cytomegalovirus exposure and HLA in healthy donors. Study-wide findings and caveats: The authors listed about 170 TCR beta chains as cytomegalovirus-associated. When presence/absence was analysed, sequencing depth was taken to be roughly uniform across donors.

As regards this clone: The antigen is not known.

Germline V gene data show CDR1 as KGHSH and CDR2 as LQKENI. This CDR3 contains 13 residues. The ends lost 6 bases at V and 0 bases at J; junction bases unmatched: 0. Both 60 Vbeta primers and 13 Jbeta primers went into the PCR. The method was immunoSEQ multiplex PCR; TCRdb's version includes in-frame clones alone and lacks a portion of them. The table shows hundreds of thousands of clones, with 77% occurring only once. Sequenced input: PBMCs. The sequence was collected from an older woman in good health and CMV-seropositive. V is TRBV18 and J is TRBJ2-3; 7 positions agree with TRBD1. CDR3 amino acids: CASSDRSTDTQYF. CDR3 in DNA: TGTGCCAGCTCGGACAGGAGCACAGATACGCAGTATTTT.